This TCR beta chain is from a study of T-cell memory formation after mild COVID-19. About the study: TCR clusters were mostly confined to one donor each. General observations from the study: Clones contracting across day 15 to 85 had a balanced CD4/CD8 profile; later expanding clones leaned CD4+.

CDR1 is SEHNR and CDR2 is FQNEAQ in the germline V gene (reference sequence). The V gene end was trimmed by 4 bases and the J gene end by 5 bases; junction bases not matched to a gene: 4. The CDR3 length is 13 residues. Using constant-segment primers, 5'RACE produced TCR alpha and TCR beta cDNA libraries carrying sample barcodes and UMIs. Via MiXCR, TCRdb re-called the 5' RACE reads, giving one row per CDR3 protein. The data hold just under 550,000 distinct CDR3 sequences, with about a fifth observed a single time. This clonotype was detected ten times or more. The antigen is not known. The rearrangement links TRBV7-9 to TRBJ2-5, with 7 bases aligning to TRBD1. The specimen was PBMCs or a T cell subset sorted from them (not recorded which). The receptor's source is an adult woman who had mild COVID-19 (a few samples of this study predate the infection). Cell type and time point are not known. The CDR3 here is CASSSVTGETQYF. In DNA form, the CDR3 reads TGTGCCAGCAGCTCGGTGACAGGGGAGACCCAGTACTTC.